Below are 6 T cell receptor beta chains sequenced from a single sample in a study of shared clonotypes between healthy human individuals. TCRdb's table, derived via immunoSEQ multiplex PCR, lists solely in-frame clones and lacks some. The sample has roughly 1,800,000 clones; approximately 95% are singletons. CD8 cells regarded as naive lacked CD45RO, were positively chosen for CCR7, and omitted terminally differentiated effector memory CD45RA+ cells. The sample was naive CD8+ T cells sorted from blood. These TCRs come from a man between 18 and 29 years old in good health.

The chain carries TRBV7-9 and TRBJ2-1; a weak D match, TRBD2 (5 bases). V gave up 5 bases and J gave up 14 bases, with 16 bases separating them. The CDR3 covers 12 residues. The germline gives CDR1 SEHNR, CDR2 FQNEAQ (reference sequence). The CDR3 DNA reads TGTGCCAGCAGCCCTGAGTCAGCGGTCGAGTTCTTC. Encoded protein: CASSPESAVEFF.

The chain is built from TRBV15 and TRBJ2-5, with D possibly being TRBD2 (5 bases). Germline CDR1 LNHNV, CDR2 YYDKDF (reference sequence). V lost 1 base and J lost 5, with 14 bases in between. The CDR3 extends over 15 amino acids. CDR3 protein: CATSRVRATGETQYF. DNA for the CDR3: TGTGCCACCAGCAGAGTGCGGGCAACCGGGGAGACCCAGTACTTC.

The chain couples TRBV28 to TRBJ2-1; D is unclear. Trimming removed 2 bases from V and 4 bases from J, with 12 bases in between. Germline V gene sequence: CDR1 MDHEN, CDR2 SYDVKM. The CDR3 contains 15 residues. In DNA form, the CDR3 reads TGTGCCAGCAGTTTAGGGCAGCCAGTATACAATGAGCAGTTCTTC. Translating gives CASSLGQPVYNEQFF.

The gene calls are TRBV7-6 and TRBJ2-2, with D uncertain. This CDR3 has 13 residues. Per the germline V gene, CDR1 is SGHVS and CDR2 is FNYEAQ. V was shortened by 6 bases and J by 8 bases, with 13 bases between the two germline ends. This CDR3 is CASSLTLQGELFF. The CDR3 DNA is TGTGCCAGCAGTCTTACCTTGCAAGGGGAGCTGTTTTTT.

The chain has TRBV4-1 and TRBJ2-2, with 10 bases fitting TRBD2. Trimming cost V 10 bases and J 3 bases; bases outside gene matches: 8. Germline lookup yields CDR1 MGHRA and CDR2 YSYEKL. The CDR3 extends over 15 amino acids. The CDR3 DNA reads as TGCGCCACCCAAGAAGCGGGGGGGGACACCGGGGAGCTGTTTTTT. Its translation is CATQEAGGDTGELFF.

The CDR3 region has the DNA TGCGCCAGCAGTGAGCCCAGGGTTTTCGATGGCTACACCTTC. This gives the protein CASSEPRVFDGYTF. The genes are TRBV10-2 and TRBJ1-2, with D possibly being TRBD1 (5 bases). The germline V gene has CDR1 WSHSY and CDR2 SAAADI. V was shortened by 2 bases and J by 6 bases, with 13 bases between the two germline ends. This CDR3 comprises 14 residues.